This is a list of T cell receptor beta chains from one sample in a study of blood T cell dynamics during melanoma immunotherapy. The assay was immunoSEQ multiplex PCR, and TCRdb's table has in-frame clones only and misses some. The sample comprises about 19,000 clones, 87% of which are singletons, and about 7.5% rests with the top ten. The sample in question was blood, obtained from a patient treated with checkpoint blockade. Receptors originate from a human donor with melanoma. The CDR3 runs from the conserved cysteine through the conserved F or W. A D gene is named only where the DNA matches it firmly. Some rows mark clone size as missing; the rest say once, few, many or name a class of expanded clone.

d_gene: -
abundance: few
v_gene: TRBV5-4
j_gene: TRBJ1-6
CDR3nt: TGTGCCAGCAGCTTCGGGGGGATCAGGACCCTCCACTTT
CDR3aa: CASSFGGIRTLHF

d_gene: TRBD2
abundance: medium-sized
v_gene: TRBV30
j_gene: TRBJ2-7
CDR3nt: TGTGCCTGGAATTGGAGGGAGGGGCGCGAGCAGTACTTC
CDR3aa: CAWNWREGREQYF

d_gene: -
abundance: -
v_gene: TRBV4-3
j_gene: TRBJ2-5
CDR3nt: TGCGCCAGCAGCCAAGCTCCAGGGTATGAGACCCAGTACTTC
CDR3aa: CASSQAPGYETQYF

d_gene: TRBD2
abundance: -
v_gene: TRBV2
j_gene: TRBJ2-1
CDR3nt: TGTGCCAGCAGGGGGACTAGCGAGTACTACAATGAGCAGTTCTTC
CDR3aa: CASRGTSEYYNEQFF

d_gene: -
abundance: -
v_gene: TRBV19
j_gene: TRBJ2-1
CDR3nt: TGTGCCAGTAGTCGGGACGGGGGTCCGGGTAATGAGCAGTTCTTC
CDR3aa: CASSRDGGPGNEQFF

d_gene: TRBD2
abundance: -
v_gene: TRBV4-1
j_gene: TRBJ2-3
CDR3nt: TGCGCCAGCAGCCAAGGAGCGGGACTAGCGGGAGGAAGCACAGATACGCAGTATTTT
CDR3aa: CASSQGAGLAGGSTDTQYF

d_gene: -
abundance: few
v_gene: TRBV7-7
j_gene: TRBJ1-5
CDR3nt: TGTGCTAGCAGCATCGACAGAAATCAGCCCCAGCATTTT
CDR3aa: CASSIDRNQPQHF

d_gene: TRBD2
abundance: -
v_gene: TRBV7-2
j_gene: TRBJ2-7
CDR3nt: TGTGCCAGCAGAGTAACTAGCGGGGTCGAGCAGTACTTC
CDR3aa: CASRVTSGVEQYF

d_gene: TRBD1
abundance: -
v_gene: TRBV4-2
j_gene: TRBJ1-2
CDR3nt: TGTGCCAGCGCCACTAGCGGGGGAAGAACAGGGGAGAACTATGGCTACACCTTC
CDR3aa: CASATSGGRTGENYGYTF

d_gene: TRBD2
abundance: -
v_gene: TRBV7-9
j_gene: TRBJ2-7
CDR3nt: TGTGCCAGCAGCTTAGCGAACGGGAGGGCCAACCACGAGCAGTACTTC
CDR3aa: CASSLANGRANHEQYF